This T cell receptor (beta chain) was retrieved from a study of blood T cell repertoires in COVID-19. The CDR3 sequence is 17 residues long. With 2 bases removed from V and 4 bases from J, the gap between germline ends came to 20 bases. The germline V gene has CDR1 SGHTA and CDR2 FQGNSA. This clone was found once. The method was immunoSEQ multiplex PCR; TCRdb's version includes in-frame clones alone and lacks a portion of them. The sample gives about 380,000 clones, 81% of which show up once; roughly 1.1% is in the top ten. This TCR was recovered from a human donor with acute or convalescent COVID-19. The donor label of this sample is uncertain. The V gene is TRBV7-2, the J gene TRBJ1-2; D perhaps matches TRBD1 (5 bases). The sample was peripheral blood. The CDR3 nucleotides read TGTGCCAGCAGCTTAATTGCGGCTGTGGCAGGGCTCTATGGCTACACCTTC. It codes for CASSLIAAVAGLYGYTF.